Shown below are 5 T cell receptor beta chains from a single sample sequenced in a study of control samples from healthy donors and cancer patients. Assay used: immunoSEQ multiplex PCR; TCRdb lists only in-frame clones, some missing. The repertoire holds 190,000 or so clones, with 85% to 95% as singletons. Sequenced input: blood. The receptors shown here come from a man between 18 and 29 years old in good health.

The gene calls are TRBV25-1 and TRBJ2-1, with 9 nucleotides matching TRBD1. This CDR3 spans 15 amino acids. J was trimmed by 8 bases and V by 4 bases; bases with no gene match: 9. Germline V lookup: CDR1 MGHDK, CDR2 SYGVNS. The CDR3, as DNA: TGTGCCAGCAGTGGTCCGGGACAGGGTCAAGATGAGCAGTTCTTC. Translating gives CASSGPGQGQDEQFF.

The V call is TRBV6-5, the J call TRBJ1-1; D perhaps matches TRBD1 (5 bases). Per germline, CDR1 MNHEY and CDR2 SVGAGI. The CDR3 has 15 amino acids. V was pared by 2 bases and J by 0 bases, with 10 bases between. The CDR3 protein is CASSYDSNMNTEAFF. The CDR3, as DNA: TGTGCCAGCAGTTACGACAGTAACATGAACACTGAAGCTTTCTTT.

The rearrangement uses TRBV6-1 and TRBJ1-4, with D uncertain. V was cut by 3 bases and J by 4 bases, with 12 bases left in between. The CDR3 is made up of 15 amino acids. The V gene's germline CDR1 is MNHNS and CDR2 SASEGT. The CDR3 DNA follows: TGTGCCAGCAGTGAGGGAGGACGACTTAATGAAAAACTGTTTTTT. Amino acids: CASSEGGRLNEKLFF.

The CDR3 region is CASSLHDRQETQYF. The CDR3 bases are TGTGCCAGCAGTTTACACGACAGGCAAGAGACCCAGTACTTC. The chain uses TRBV28 and TRBJ2-5, with D possibly TRBD1 on 6 matching bases. The V end was cut by 2 bases, the J end by 2 bases, with 9 bases between. CDR1 and CDR2 from the germline V gene are MDHEN and SYDVKM. The CDR3 is made up of 14 amino acids.

This rearrangement joins TRBV20-1 to TRBJ2-5; D is unresolved. CDR1 DFQATT and CDR2 SNEGSKA come from the germline V gene (reference sequence). The ends were cut back, 6 bases at V and 5 bases at J, with 10 bases in the middle. This CDR3 is built from 11 residues. CDR3: CSATPGETQYF. Here the CDR3 DNA reads TGCAGTGCCACCCCCGGGGAGACCCAGTACTTC.